This paragraph reports one T cell receptor (beta chain). This clone was seen just once. Its recognized antigen is unknown. Base-call qualities are not available, and no considerably larger clone is one nucleotide away. Including the terminal cysteine and phenylalanine, the CDR3 comprises 15 residues. Only the CDR3 DNA is retained, 45 bases long and in frame from the first base. The trim is 0 bases for V and 0 bases for J, with a gap of 6 bases between the germline ends. From a lookup of the germline V gene (reference sequence), CDR1 and CDR2 are MNHNY and SVGAGI. The sample comes from a study of blood T cell repertoires in COVID-19 (dated by TCRdb to 2020 to 2021). General notes on the study: Collaborator samples came from the United States, Italy and Spain and covered acute and convalescent phases of COVID-19. The prospective study material was composed of cDNA or gDNA derived from T cells, B-cell-depleted T cells, or PBMCs. Deeply sampled blood TCRbeta repertoires from subjects exposed to, actively infected with, or recovered from COVID-19 were included in the dataset. The repertoires were made available in a free public database intended to serve as a resource for research on the immune response to SARS-CoV-2. The samples were drawn from the first 160 participants of the ongoing ImmuneRACE study and from under 1,500 subjects provided by 6 global collaborators. A de-identified subject ID, COVID-19 status, age in years and sex were almost always included in the sample metadata. Where HLA class I and class II types were available, the types were taken from metadata supplied by the sample provider, not from assay-based typing.

TCRbeta CDR3 regions were amplified from genomic DNA using the immunoSEQ Assay, a bias-controlled multiplex PCR. Regarding the original processing steps: The number of nucleated cells in each sample was estimated from the amplification of reference gene primers within the assay. To quantify the absolute abundance of each unique TCRbeta CDR3 rearrangement, sequence reads were collapsed and filtered. For each sample, productive Simpson clonality was calculated as the square root of Simpson's diversity index across productive rearrangements. TCRdb retrieved this table from immuneACCESS and kept in-frame rearrangements only. Not all clones are present; in checked studies, unresolved V genes account for under half, and no reason is known for the remainder. That table is the source of V, J and clone size, and D and trimming were worked out from the DNA. The sample table contains about 88,000 clones; only one count was recorded for about nine tenths of them. The ten top clones hold 15% of the sample.

Results the study describes overall, beyond this receptor: The amount of clinical and demographic metadata varied by source and participant and was provided uncurated.

The collaborating institutions used their own protocols to collect whole blood in K2EDTA tubes. Collaborator samples were shipped for TCRbeta analysis as frozen whole blood, isolated PBMCs, or DNA extracted from either sample type. The sequence is built from TRBV6-6 and TRBJ2-1; there is no confident call for the D gene. The sample comprised peripheral blood. The TCR sequence derives from a male donor with acute or convalescent COVID-19. The CDR3: CASSYSSLSYNEQFF. The DNA reads as follows: TGTGCCAGCAGTTACTCTTCTCTCTCCTACAATGAGCAGTTCTTC.